In this sample, the clone carrying this T cell receptor (beta chain) turned up a few times. The antigen is undetermined. This entry is derived from a study of liver allograft versus peripheral blood T cells. Study information: Recipients' peripheral blood supplied the T cell receptor repertoires against which those in transplanted livers were compared.

Study results and caveats: Peripheral blood reportedly held T cell receptor repertoires that differed from those inside liver allografts.

The CDR3 loop spans 15 amino acids. V was cut by 5 bases and J by 0 bases, with 10 bases left in between. TCRdb re-derived calls from the reads in MiXCR, one entry per CDR3 protein. The sample holds around 8,600 distinct CDR3 sequences, under 20% seen once. The chain recombines TRBV12-3 or TRBV12-4 with TRBJ2-2; D ambiguous. This clonotype originated in a human patient who had a liver transplant. Some T cells may originate from the graft donor. CDR3 loop: CASSLIPPNTGELFF. CDR3 sequence (DNA): TGTGCCAGCAGTCTTATACCCCCGAACACCGGGGAGCTGTTTTTT.